The count of the clone carrying this T cell receptor beta chain is one. No antigen is known for it. Some clones are missing from TCRdb's copy, which holds only in-frame ones; the method was immunoSEQ multiplex PCR. The sample includes some 95,000 clones, less than 90% of them seen just once. This sample stems from a study of T cell responses to AZD1222 COVID-19 vaccine. Overall study context: Pooling was applied to second doses at about 4 or about 12 weeks.

Regarding the study as a whole: With dominance at 160-218 and 743-854, vaccine-associated CD4 TCRs spanned spike. Only five or six AZD1222 recipients were seropositive at baseline. Nearly half of spike-specific TCRs reportedly target unmutated variant regions.

The receptor was isolated from an adult in good health. Source: peripheral blood, taken on day 0 of AZD1222 vaccination.

The CDR3 DNA follows: TGTGCCAGCACTAGGGACAGCTACGAGCAGTACTTC. Translation: CASTRDSYEQYF. V is TRBV2 and J is TRBJ2-7, with TRBD1 matching 7 bases. This CDR3 contains 12 residues. J gave up 3 bases and V 7 bases, and 3 bases lay outside the gene matches. The germline V gene encodes CDR1 SNHLY and CDR2 FYNNEI. The full variable domain, its missing parts supplied by reference TRBV2 and TRBJ2-7, is EPEVTQTPSHQVTQMGQEVILRCVPISNHLYFYWYRQILGQKVEFLVSFYNNEISEKSEIFDDQFSVERPDGSNFTLKIRSTKLEDSAMYFCASTRDSYEQYFGPGTRLTVT.